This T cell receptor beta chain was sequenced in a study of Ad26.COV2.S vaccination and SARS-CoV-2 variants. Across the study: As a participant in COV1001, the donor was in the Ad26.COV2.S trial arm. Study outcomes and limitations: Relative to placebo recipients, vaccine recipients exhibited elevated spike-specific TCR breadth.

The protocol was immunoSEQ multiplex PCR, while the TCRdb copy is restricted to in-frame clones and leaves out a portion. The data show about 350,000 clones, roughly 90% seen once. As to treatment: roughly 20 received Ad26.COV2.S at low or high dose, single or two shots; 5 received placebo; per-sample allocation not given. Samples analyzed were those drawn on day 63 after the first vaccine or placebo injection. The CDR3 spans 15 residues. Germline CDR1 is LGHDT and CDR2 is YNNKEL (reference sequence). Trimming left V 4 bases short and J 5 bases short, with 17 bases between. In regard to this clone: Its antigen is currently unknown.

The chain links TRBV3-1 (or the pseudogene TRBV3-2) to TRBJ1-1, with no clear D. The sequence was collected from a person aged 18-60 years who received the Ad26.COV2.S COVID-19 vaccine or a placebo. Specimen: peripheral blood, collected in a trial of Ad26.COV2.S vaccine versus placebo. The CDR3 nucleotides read TGTGCCAGCAGCCCCCGGGGTCTAGGACGAACTGAAGCTTTCTTT. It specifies CASSPRGLGRTEAFF.